A single sample is the source of the 14 T cell receptor beta chains below, sequenced in a study of tumor-infiltrating lymphocytes in localized non-small cell lung cancer. Profiling relied on immunoSEQ multiplex PCR, and the TCRdb table lists in-frame clones only, not all of them. The sample has about 12,000 clones, roughly three quarters seen once. Sequenced input: uninvolved lung tissue not adjacent to the tumor. The receptors here all came from a human donor with non-small cell lung cancer.

This clone has more than one count but fewer than ten. The chain recombines TRBV11-2 with TRBJ2-7; 8 bases are shared with TRBD1. Germline trimming cut 1 base from V and 6 bases from J; bases unmatched to any gene: 8. The CDR3 sequence is 15 residues long. Germline V CDR1 and CDR2: SGHAT, FQNNGV. Here the CDR3 reads CASSLGGTGLGEQYF. The CDR3 DNA reads as TGTGCCAGCAGCTTAGGAGGGACAGGACTCGGCGAGCAGTACTTC.

V and J are TRBV9 and TRBJ1-2; tentative D call: TRBD1 (6 bases). This CDR3 is built from 14 residues. Germline assignment: CDR1 SGDLS and CDR2 YYNGEE. V was clipped by 3 bases and J by 6 bases, with 15 bases between them. The CDR3 protein is CASSAQDSFHGYTF. The CDR3 region has the DNA TGTGCCAGCAGCGCCCAGGACAGCTTCCATGGCTACACCTTC.

CDR3 loop: CASRFRNSPLHF. As DNA, the CDR3 is TGTGCCAGCAGATTTAGGAATTCACCCCTCCACTTT. J is TRBJ1-6 and V is TRBV27; D gene uncertain. The CDR3 runs 12 residues. Trimming took 6 bases from V and 7 from J, leaving 7 bases between them. CDR1 and CDR2 from the germline V gene are MNHEY and SMNVEV (reference sequence).

V is TRBV7-9 and J is TRBJ2-7, with unresolved D. Germline lookup yields CDR1 SEHNR and CDR2 FQNEAQ (reference sequence). The CDR3 extends over 14 amino acids. The V end lost 5 bases, the J end lost 7 bases, and 18 bases lay between the germline ends. DNA for the CDR3: TGTGCCAGCAGCGTAGGCGCCTCCCAGGAGGAGCAGTACTTC. Translated, it gives CASSVGASQEEQYF.

This clone was recorded once. The chain is built from TRBV5-1 and TRBJ1-1; 7 nucleotides align to TRBD1. This CDR3 has 15 residues. CDR1 and CDR2 (germline): SGHRS, YFSETQ. The junction had 5 bases not matched to a gene; V was cut back by 2 bases and J by 1 base. The CDR3: CASSFGGTENTEAFF. The CDR3 nucleotides read TGCGCCAGCAGCTTCGGAGGGACAGAGAACACTGAAGCTTTCTTT. The full variable domain, its missing parts supplied by reference TRBV5-1 and TRBJ1-1, is KAGVTQTPRYLIKTRGQQVTLSCSPISGHRSVSWYQQTPGQGLQFLFEYFSETQRNKGNFPGRFSGRQFSNSRSEMNVSTLELGDSALYLCASSFGGTENTEAFFGQGTRLTVV.

This clone was detected a few times. The chain has TRBV28 and TRBJ1-4; D remains ambiguous. The CDR3 totals 14 residues. Germline V gene lookup returns CDR1 MDHEN and CDR2 SYDVKM. The V end lost 4 bases, the J end lost 8 bases, and 14 bases lay between the germline ends. CDR3 bases: TGTGCCAGCAGTTCCCACCGAGTTGGAGAAAAACTGTTTTTT. This sequence encodes CASSSHRVGEKLFF.

The rearrangement uses TRBV29-1 and TRBJ2-1; 8 bases align to TRBD1. The CDR3 runs 13 residues. Germline trimming cut 4 bases from V and 9 bases from J; bases unmatched to any gene: 8. Germline V lookup: CDR1 SQVTM, CDR2 ANQGSEA. The CDR3, as DNA: TGCAGCGTTGGGCAGGGGGCTCGTGGTGAGCAGTTCTTC. Translated: CSVGQGARGEQFF.

The chain has TRBV6-5 and TRBJ1-2; D unresolved. There are 14 residues in the CDR3. The V end was cut by 0 bases, the J end by 5 bases, with 10 bases between. In germline, CDR1 is MNHEY, CDR2 SVGAGI. The CDR3 sequence is CASSYSDDSYGYTF. CDR3 nucleotides: TGTGCCAGCAGTTACTCCGATGACTCGTATGGCTACACCTTC.

The sample holds one count of this clone. The chain employs TRBV30 and TRBJ1-1; no firm D call. The CDR3 is made up of 17 amino acids. The V end lost 3 bases, the J end lost 1 base, and 21 bases lay between the germline ends. The germline V gene has CDR1 GTSNPN and CDR2 SVGIG (reference sequence). The DNA for the CDR3 is TGTGCCTGGAGATTTGAGGAGGGAGCGGTCGCGAACACTGAAGCTTTCTTT. Amino acid sequence: CAWRFEEGAVANTEAFF.

The chain links TRBV10-3 to TRBJ2-4, with 8 bases lining up with TRBD1. Germline CDR1 is ENHRY and CDR2 is SYGVKD. This CDR3 contains 16 residues. Germline trimming cut 2 bases from V and 5 bases from J; bases unmatched to any gene: 8. CDR3: CAISEGTGAGENIQYF. DNA of the CDR3: TGTGCCATCAGTGAGGGGACAGGTGCAGGGGAAAACATTCAGTACTTC.

This clone has only a few counts. The chain recombines TRBV5-1 with TRBJ1-2; the D is unclear. Germline V gene sequence: CDR1 SGHRS, CDR2 YFSETQ. V was pared by 2 bases and J by 3 bases, with 11 bases between. The CDR3 length is 14 residues. In nucleotides, the CDR3 is TGCGCCAGCAGCTTCATCCCAGATGACTATGGCTACACCTTC. Protein: CASSFIPDDYGYTF.

The genes are TRBV14 and TRBJ2-5, with D unresolved. Germline CDR1 reads SGHDN; CDR2 reads FVKESK. Trimming took off 6 bases at V and 4 bases at J, with 12 bases between the two ends. The CDR3 consists of 13 residues. The CDR3 DNA reads TGTGCCAGCAGTCCTCTAGGCGGAGAGACCCAGTACTTC. It yields the protein CASSPLGGETQYF. Variable domain in full (rest from reference TRBV14 and TRBJ2-5): EAGVTQFPSHSVIEKGQTVTLRCDPISGHDNLYWYRRVMGKEIKFLLHFVKESKQDESGMPNNRFLAERTGGTYSTLKVQPAELEDSGVYFCASSPLGGETQYFGPGTRLLVL.

This rearrangement joins TRBV30 to TRBJ1-2; the D gene is possibly TRBD1 (5 bases). This CDR3 spans 15 amino acids. V was clipped by 3 bases and J by 4 bases, with 18 bases between them. In germline, CDR1 is GTSNPN, CDR2 SVGIG (reference sequence). CDR3 coding DNA: TGTGCCTGGAGGAGAGCCCCGGGACCGAGCTATGGCTACACCTTC. It translates to CAWRRAPGPSYGYTF.

The chain combines TRBV25-1 with TRBJ1-2; D remains unclear. There are 13 residues in the CDR3. Germline loops: CDR1 MGHDK, CDR2 SYGVNS. The V and J ends lost 8 bases and 3 bases respectively, with 13 bases between them. CDR3 DNA sequence: TGTGCCAGCGAGGTCGGGGTGGACTATGGCTACACCTTC. Protein sequence: CASEVGVDYGYTF.